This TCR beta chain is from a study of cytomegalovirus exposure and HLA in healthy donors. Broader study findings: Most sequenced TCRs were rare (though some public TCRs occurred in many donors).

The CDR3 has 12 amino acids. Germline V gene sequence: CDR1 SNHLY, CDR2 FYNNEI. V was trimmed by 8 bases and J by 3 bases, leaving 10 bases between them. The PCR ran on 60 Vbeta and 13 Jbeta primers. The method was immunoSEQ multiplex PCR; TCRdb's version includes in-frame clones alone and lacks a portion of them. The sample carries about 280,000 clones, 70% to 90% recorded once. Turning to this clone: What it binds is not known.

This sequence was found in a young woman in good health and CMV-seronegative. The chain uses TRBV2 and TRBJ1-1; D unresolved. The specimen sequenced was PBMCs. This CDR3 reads CASGRTYTEAFF. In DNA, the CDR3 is TGTGCCAGCGGCCGGACTTACACTGAAGCTTTCTTT.